This T cell receptor beta chain was found in a study of blood T cell repertoires in COVID-19. Turning to the study itself: Samples representing acute and convalescent COVID-19 were sourced from the United States, Italy and Spain. The analysed material was cDNA or gDNA that came from T cells, B-cell-depleted T cells, or PBMCs.

In the authors' workflow: The authors estimated nucleated cell counts from reference gene primer amplification. Produced via immunoSEQ multiplex PCR; TCRdb's table is partial and in-frame only. From that table come the V and J calls and clone size; the DNA was used to work out D and trimming. Of about 85,000 clones listed, roughly 80% are singletons. Germline CDR1 KGHSH, CDR2 LQKENI. CDR3 size: 14 residues. V gave up 4 bases and J gave up 7 bases, with 16 bases separating them. The sample was peripheral blood. V is TRBV18 and J is TRBJ1-1; the D gene is possibly TRBD1 (5 bases). The TCR originated in a human donor in a cohort sampled during active COVID-19. This chain's CDR3 is CASSLNRGRGEAFF. CDR3 DNA: TGTGCCAGCTCACTCAACAGAGGGAGGGGTGAAGCTTTCTTT. Filled out from reference TRBV18 and TRBJ1-1, the complete variable domain reads NAGVMQNPRHLVRRRGQEARLRCSPMKGHSHVYWYRQLPEEGLKFMVYLQKENIIDESGMPKERFSAEFPKEGPSILRIQQVVRGDSAAYFCASSLNRGRGEAFFGQGTRLTVV.